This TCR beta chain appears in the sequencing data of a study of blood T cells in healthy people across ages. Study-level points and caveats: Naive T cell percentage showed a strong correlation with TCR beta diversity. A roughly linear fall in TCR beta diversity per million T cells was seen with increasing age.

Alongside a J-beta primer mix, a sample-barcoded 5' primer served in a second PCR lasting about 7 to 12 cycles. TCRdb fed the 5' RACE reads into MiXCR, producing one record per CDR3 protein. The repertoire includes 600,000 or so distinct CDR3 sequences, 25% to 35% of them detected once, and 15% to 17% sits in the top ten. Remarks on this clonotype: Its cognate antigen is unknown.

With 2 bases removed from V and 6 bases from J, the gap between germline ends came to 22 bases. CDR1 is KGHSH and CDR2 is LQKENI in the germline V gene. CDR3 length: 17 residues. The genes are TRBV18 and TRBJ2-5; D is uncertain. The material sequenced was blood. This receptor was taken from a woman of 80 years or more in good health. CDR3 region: CASSPEAFGSFKKTQYF. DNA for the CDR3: TGTGCCAGCTCACCAGAAGCTTTCGGGTCTTTCAAAAAGACCCAGTACTTC. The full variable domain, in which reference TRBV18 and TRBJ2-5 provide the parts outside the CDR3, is NAGVMQNPRHLVRRRGQEARLRCSPMKGHSHVYWYRQLPEEGLKFMVYLQKENIIDESGMPKERFSAEFPKEGPSILRIQQVVRGDSAAYFCASSPEAFGSFKKTQYFGPGTRLLVL.